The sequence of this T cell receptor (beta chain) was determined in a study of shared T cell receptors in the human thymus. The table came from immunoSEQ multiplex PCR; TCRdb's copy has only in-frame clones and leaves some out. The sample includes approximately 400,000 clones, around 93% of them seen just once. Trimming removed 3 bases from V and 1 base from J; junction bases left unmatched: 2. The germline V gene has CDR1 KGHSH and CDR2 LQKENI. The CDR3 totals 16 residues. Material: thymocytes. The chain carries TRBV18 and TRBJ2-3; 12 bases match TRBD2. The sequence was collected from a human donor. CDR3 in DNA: TGTGCCAGCTCACCCCTAGCGGGAGGGGGCACAGATACGCAGTATTTT. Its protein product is CASSPLAGGGTDTQYF.